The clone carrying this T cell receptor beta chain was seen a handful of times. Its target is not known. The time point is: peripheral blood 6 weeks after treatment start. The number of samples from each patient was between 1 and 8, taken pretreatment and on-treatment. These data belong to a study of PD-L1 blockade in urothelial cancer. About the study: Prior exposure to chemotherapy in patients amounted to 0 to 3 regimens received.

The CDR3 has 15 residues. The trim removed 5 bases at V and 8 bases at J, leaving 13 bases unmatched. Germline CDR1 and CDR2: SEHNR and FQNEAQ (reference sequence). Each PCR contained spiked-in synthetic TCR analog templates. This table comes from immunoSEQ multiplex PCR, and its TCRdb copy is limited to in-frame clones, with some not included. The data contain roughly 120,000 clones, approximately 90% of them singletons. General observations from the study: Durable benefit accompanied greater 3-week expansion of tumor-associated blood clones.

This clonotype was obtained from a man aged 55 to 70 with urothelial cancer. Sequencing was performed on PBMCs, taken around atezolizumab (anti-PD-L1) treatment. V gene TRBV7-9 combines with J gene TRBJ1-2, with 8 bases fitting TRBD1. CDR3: CASSPFTGQAEGYTF. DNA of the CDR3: TGTGCCAGCAGCCCTTTTACGGGACAGGCGGAAGGCTACACCTTC.